The T cell receptor (beta chain) under discussion was sequenced for a study of T cell responses to AZD1222 COVID-19 vaccine. Note on this clone: Its antigen is unidentified.

The CDR3 contains 13 residues. Trimming removed 5 bases from V and 0 bases from J, with 6 bases in between. CDR1 is MDHEN and CDR2 is SYDVKM in the germline V gene. Study-wide points: The donor cohort was predominantly white British with a female majority, and clonal diversity may have been underestimated. Rises in breadth and depth of Spike-specific TCRs came after two AZD1222 doses. Only five to seven individuals given AZD1222 were seropositive at baseline. Targets within unmutated variant regions were reportedly found for nearly half of spike-specific TCRs.

The protocol was immunoSEQ multiplex PCR, while the TCRdb copy is restricted to in-frame clones and leaves out a portion. The data contain 100,000 to 140,000 clones, approximately 90% of them singletons. The receptor was isolated from an adult in good health. Sequences were derived from peripheral blood, sampled on day 0 of AZD1222 vaccination. The V and J genes are TRBV28 and TRBJ2-3; tentative D call: TRBD2 (5 bases). CDR3 residues: CASSGSSTDTQYF. The DNA for the CDR3 is TGTGCCAGCAGTGGGAGTAGCACAGATACGCAGTATTTT.